The 10 T cell receptor beta chains in this list originate from one sample, sequenced in a study of shared clonotypes between healthy human individuals. Sequenced by immunoSEQ multiplex PCR; TCRdb stores in-frame clones only, minus some. The table lists about 2,500,000 clones, more than 90% of them singletons. The sample comprised naive CD4+ T cells sorted from blood. Documented subset: CD45RA+ positively selected. Every receptor here comes from a man aged 18 to 35 in good health.

The chain uses TRBV7-2 and TRBJ2-7, with D perhaps being TRBD1 or TRBD2 (6 bases each). This CDR3 is built from 15 residues. Germline CDR1 and CDR2: SGHTA and FQGNSA. Trimming stripped 1 base from V and 4 bases from J, with 14 bases between. This CDR3 reads CASSLDGGLGYEQYF. The CDR3 DNA reads TGTGCCAGCAGCTTAGACGGGGGCTTGGGTTACGAGCAGTACTTC.

The chain employs TRBV9 and TRBJ2-7, with 7 positions matching TRBD2. The CDR3 loop spans 16 amino acids. Germline V gives CDR1 SGDLS, CDR2 YYNGEE. Trimming at V came to 4 bases and at J to 5 bases, leaving 15 bases not matched to a gene. In nucleotides, the CDR3 is TGTGCCAGCAGCACTTTCGGGGGGAGGGATATCAACGAGCAGTACTTC. Protein product: CASSTFGGRDINEQYF.

The chain links TRBV28 to TRBJ1-1; D perhaps matches TRBD1 (5 bases). Germline loops: CDR1 MDHEN, CDR2 SYDVKM. This CDR3 contains 15 residues. Trimming removed 8 bases from V and 2 bases from J, with 18 bases in between. CDR3 amino acids: CASLLFWGPNTEAFF. CDR3 coding DNA: TGTGCCAGCCTTTTGTTCTGGGGACCTAACACTGAAGCTTTCTTT.

This clone was counted between two and nine times. J is TRBJ2-7 and V is TRBV19; TRBD2 agrees at 7 bases. The CDR3 spans 15 residues. Germline CDR1 and CDR2: LNHDA and SQIVND (reference sequence). J gave up 2 bases and V 3 bases, and 7 bases lay outside the gene matches. CDR3 protein: CASSMKIAGPYEQYF. Written as DNA, the CDR3 is TGTGCCAGTAGTATGAAGATAGCGGGCCCCTACGAGCAGTACTTC.

CDR3 sequence (DNA): TGCAGCGTTGAAGATGGGGCATCCGAGCAGTACTTC. Protein product: CSVEDGASEQYF. V usage is TRBV29-1 and J usage is TRBJ2-7; possibly TRBD1 for D (5 bases). The CDR3 runs 12 residues. In germline, CDR1 is SQVTM, CDR2 ANQGSEA. Trimming shortened V by 0 bases and J by 6 bases, and 9 bases separated the two germline ends.

The V and J genes are TRBV11-2 and TRBJ1-3, with D tentatively TRBD1 (5 bases). V lost 3 bases and J lost 2, with 17 bases in between. The CDR3 is 17 residues long. CDR1 and CDR2 (germline): SGHAT, FQNNGV. The CDR3 loop is CASSFTAGSYPGNTIYF. In nucleotides, the CDR3 is TGTGCCAGCAGCTTCACGGCAGGGAGTTACCCTGGAAACACCATATATTTT.

The chain employs TRBV6-5 and TRBJ1-1; no clear D gene. Germline lookup yields CDR1 MNHEY and CDR2 SVGAGI. Trimming removed 0 bases at V and 4 bases at J, with 12 bases between. This CDR3 has 15 residues. In nucleotides, the CDR3 is TGTGCCAGCAGTTACTCGAGCAGGACGGGCACTGAAGCTTTCTTT. Protein: CASSYSSRTGTEAFF.

As concerns this clone: Distinct nucleotide sequences in the sample also encode this CDR3. The chain joins TRBV18 to TRBJ1-1, with 7 positions matching TRBD1. V lost 6 bases and J lost 4; bases outside the gene matches: 8. Per germline, CDR1 KGHSH and CDR2 LQKENI. This CDR3 contains 14 residues. The CDR3 nucleotides read TGTGCCAGCTCTCCCAGGGGGGGAGGCACTGAAGCTTTCTTT. Translation: CASSPRGGGTEAFF.

The V call is TRBV4-2, the J call TRBJ1-1, with no clear D. CDR3 length: 16 amino acids. Germline CDR1 reads LGHNA; CDR2 reads YNFKEQ. V was cut by 0 bases and J by 2 bases, with 13 bases left in between. The DNA of the CDR3 is TGTGCCAGCAGCCAAGATCACGCAGGCATTAACACTGAAGCTTTCTTT. This sequence encodes CASSQDHAGINTEAFF.

The chain links TRBV7-9 to TRBJ2-2, with 7 bases lining up with TRBD2. Germline values: CDR1 SEHNR, CDR2 FQNEAQ (reference sequence). The CDR3 runs to 16 residues. V was clipped by 1 base and J by 5 bases; unmatched bases: 7. This chain's CDR3 is CASSLGSGGATGELFF. CDR3 DNA: TGTGCCAGCAGCTTAGGGTCGGGAGGAGCGACCGGGGAGCTGTTTTTT.